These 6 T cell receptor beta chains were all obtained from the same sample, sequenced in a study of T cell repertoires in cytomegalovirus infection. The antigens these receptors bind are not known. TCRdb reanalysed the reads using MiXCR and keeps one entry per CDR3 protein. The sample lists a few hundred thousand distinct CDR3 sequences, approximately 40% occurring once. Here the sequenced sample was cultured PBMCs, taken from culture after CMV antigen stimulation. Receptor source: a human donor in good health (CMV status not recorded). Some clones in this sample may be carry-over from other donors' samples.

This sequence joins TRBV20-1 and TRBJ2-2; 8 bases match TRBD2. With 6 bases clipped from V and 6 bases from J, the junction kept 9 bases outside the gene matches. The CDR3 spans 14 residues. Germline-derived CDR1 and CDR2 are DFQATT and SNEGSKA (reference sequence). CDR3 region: CSANGGGGPGELFF. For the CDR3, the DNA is TGCAGTGCCAACGGGGGCGGGGGGCCCGGGGAGCTGTTTTTT.

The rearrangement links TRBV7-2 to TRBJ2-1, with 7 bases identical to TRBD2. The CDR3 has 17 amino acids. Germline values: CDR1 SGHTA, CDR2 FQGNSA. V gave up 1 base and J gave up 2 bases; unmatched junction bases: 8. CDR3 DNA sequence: TGTGCCAGCAGCTTAGAGGCGAGCGGGGTTACCTACAATGAGCAGTTCTTC. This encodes CASSLEASGVTYNEQFF.

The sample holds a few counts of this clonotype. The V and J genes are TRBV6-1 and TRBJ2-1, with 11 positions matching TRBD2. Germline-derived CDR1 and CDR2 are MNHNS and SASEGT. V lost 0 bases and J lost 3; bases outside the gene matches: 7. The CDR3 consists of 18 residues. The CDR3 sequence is CASSEADPGLAVYNEQFF. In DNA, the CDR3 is TGTGCCAGCAGTGAAGCGGATCCGGGACTAGCGGTCTACAATGAGCAGTTCTTC.

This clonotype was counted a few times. CDR3 nucleotides: TGTGCCAGCAGCTTAGCCGGTTTGAGCACTGAAGCTTTCTTT. Translation gives CASSLAGLSTEAFF. The chain carries TRBV11-2 and TRBJ1-1; D is unclear. Per the germline V gene, CDR1 is SGHAT and CDR2 is FQNNGV. The length of the CDR3 is 14 residues. Trimming stripped 1 base from V and 4 bases from J, with 10 bases between.

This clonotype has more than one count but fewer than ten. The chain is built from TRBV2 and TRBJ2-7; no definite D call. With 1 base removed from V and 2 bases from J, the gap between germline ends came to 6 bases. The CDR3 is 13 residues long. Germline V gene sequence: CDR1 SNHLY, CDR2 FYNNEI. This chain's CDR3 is CASSEGPAYEQYF. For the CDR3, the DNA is TGTGCCAGCAGTGAAGGGCCTGCCTACGAGCAGTACTTC.

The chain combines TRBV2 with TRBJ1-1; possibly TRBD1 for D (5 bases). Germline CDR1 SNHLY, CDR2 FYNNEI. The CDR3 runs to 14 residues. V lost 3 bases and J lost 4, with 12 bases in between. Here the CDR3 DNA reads TGTGCCAGCAGTGATATGGGGGGGGGCACTGAAGCTTTCTTT. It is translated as CASSDMGGGTEAFF.